This T cell receptor beta chain was captured by sequencing in a study of cytomegalovirus exposure and HLA in healthy donors. As for the study in general: In a later analysis, it was reported that the roughly 130 validation repertoires had been produced on the same platform as the 600 to 850 repertoires belonging to the first cohort. Study-wide points: Among the CMV-associated chains, three were confirmed in vitro as specific for CMV antigens. The tendency of first-cohort TCR clusters to co-occur in the roughly 130 validation repertoires emerged from a later analysis.

The germline gives CDR1 MGHRA, CDR2 YSYEKL. This CDR3 has 17 amino acids. V was clipped by 4 bases and J by 0 bases, with 18 bases between them. Separation from the roughly 670-subject first cohort characterized the roughly 120-subject validation cohort, to which the donors belonged. The assay was immunoSEQ multiplex PCR, and TCRdb's table has in-frame clones only and misses some. The table shows under 200,000 clones, with about nine tenths occurring only once. As to this clone: The antigen remains undetermined.

This TCR derives from a man aged 18 to 29 in good health and CMV-seropositive. The sample comprised PBMCs. The chain carries TRBV4-1 and TRBJ1-1, with D tentatively TRBD1 (5 bases). CDR3 loop: CASSLTGARSLNTEAFF. CDR3 DNA: TGCGCCAGCAGCCTTACAGGCGCCAGATCCTTGAACACTGAAGCTTTCTTT.